The next 4 T cell receptor beta chains were all read from a single sample in a study of cytomegalovirus exposure and HLA in healthy donors. The study ran its PCR with 60 Vbeta and 13 Jbeta primers. TCRdb's table, derived via immunoSEQ multiplex PCR, lists solely in-frame clones and lacks some. The table records hundreds of thousands of clones, more than 60% of them present only once. The source material was PBMCs. Receptors originate from a woman aged 25 to 45 in good health and CMV-seronegative.

The J gene is TRBJ1-2, the V gene TRBV15; 9 bases are shared with TRBD1. CDR3 length: 14 amino acids. V was clipped by 3 bases and J by 8 bases; unmatched bases: 7. Germline V gene lookup returns CDR1 LNHNV and CDR2 YYDKDF (reference sequence). The CDR3 loop reads CATSRPGTGNGYTF. In DNA, the CDR3 is TGTGCCACCAGCAGGCCCGGGACAGGGAACGGCTACACCTTC.

This rearrangement joins TRBV7-9 to TRBJ2-1; 8 bases line up with TRBD2. The junction had 12 bases not matched to a gene; V was cut back by 2 bases and J by 3 bases. The CDR3 length is 18 residues. Germline CDR1 reads SEHNR; CDR2 reads FQNEAQ (reference sequence). This chain's CDR3 is CASSLRASASGLYNEQFF. The CDR3 DNA follows: TGTGCCAGCAGCTTAAGGGCTTCGGCTAGCGGGCTCTACAATGAGCAGTTCTTC.

This clone was detected once. The chain couples TRBV10-3 to TRBJ2-7; D ambiguous. V was clipped by 6 bases and J by 1 base, with 7 bases between them. Germline V gives CDR1 ENHRY, CDR2 SYGVKD. This CDR3 has 12 amino acids. The CDR3 bases are TGTGCCATCAGGGGCGTTTCCTACGAGCAGTACTTC. Translated: CAIRGVSYEQYF.

V usage is TRBV2 and J usage is TRBJ1-5, with a tentative D call TRBD1 (6 bases). V was clipped by 6 bases and J by 3 bases, with 15 bases between them. Germline assignment: CDR1 SNHLY and CDR2 FYNNEI. The CDR3 spans 15 residues. CDR3 in DNA: TGTGCCAGCAGACTACTCGGACAGTTCAATCAGCCCCAGCATTTT. It is translated as CASRLLGQFNQPQHF. Full variable domain (missing parts from reference TRBV2 and TRBJ1-5): EPEVTQTPSHQVTQMGQEVILRCVPISNHLYFYWYRQILGQKVEFLVSFYNNEISEKSEIFDDQFSVERPDGSNFTLKIRSTKLEDSAMYFCASRLLGQFNQPQHFGDGTRLSIL.